The next 15 T cell receptor beta chains were all read from a single sample in a study of control samples from healthy donors and cancer patients. The method was immunoSEQ multiplex PCR; TCRdb's version includes in-frame clones alone and lacks a portion of them. This table has 130,000 or so clones, roughly 90% appearing once. Sequenced: blood. These receptors were taken from a man in his forties or fifties in good health.

The genes are TRBV12-5 and TRBJ1-5; a weak D match, TRBD1 (5 bases). CDR1 LGHNT and CDR2 FRNRAP come from the germline V gene. Trimming pared 1 base from V and 2 bases from J, leaving 12 bases between. The CDR3 has 16 amino acids. Here the CDR3 DNA reads TGTGCTAGTGGTTTGGAGGGGCGGTGGGGCAATCAGCCCCAGCATTTT. As protein: CASGLEGRWGNQPQHF.

V usage is TRBV12-1 and J usage is TRBJ2-7; the tabulated D call, TRBD1, remains unverified against the DNA. TRBV12-1 is assigned pseudogene status. The CDR3 is 18 amino acids. The CDR3 protein is CASSFEPGTETRFYEQYF. CDR3 nucleotide sequence: TGTGCCAGCAGCTTTGAACCCGGGACAGAAACCCGATTCTACGAGCAGTACTTC.

CDR3 loop: CASSLEPGQGNIQYF. Written as DNA, the CDR3 is TGCGCCAGCAGCTTGGAGCCGGGACAGGGCAACATTCAGTACTTC. The chain recombines TRBV5-1 with TRBJ2-4, with 9 bases aligning to TRBD1. The V and J ends lost 0 bases and 7 bases, in that order; junction bases with no gene match: 5. Germline CDR1 reads SGHRS; CDR2 reads YFSETQ. The CDR3 has 15 residues.

The genes are TRBV5-4 and TRBJ1-1; D call uncertain. The CDR3 extends over 15 amino acids. Trimming left V 1 base short and J 1 base short, with 11 bases between. Germline CDR1 SGHNT, CDR2 YYREEE (reference sequence). CDR3 nucleotide sequence: TGTGCCAGCAGCTTGTTTGAGAAGGGGAACACTGAAGCTTTCTTT. Protein product: CASSLFEKGNTEAFF.

V gene TRBV10-2 combines with J gene TRBJ1-5; the D gene is possibly TRBD1 (6 bases). The V gene's germline CDR1 is WSHSY and CDR2 SAAADI. V was clipped by 6 bases and J by 3 bases, with 12 bases between them. The CDR3 consists of 14 residues. The CDR3 DNA is TGCGCCAGCAGGGACAGTAACTTCAATCAGCCCCAGCATTTT. This encodes CASRDSNFNQPQHF.

The genes are TRBV20-1 and TRBJ2-7; D gene unclear. CDR1 and CDR2 from the germline V gene are DFQATT and SNEGSKA (reference sequence). There are 12 residues in the CDR3. V shed 3 bases and J shed 3 bases, with 9 bases lying between them. Here the CDR3 reads CSASLRHYEQYF. The CDR3 nucleotides read TGCAGTGCTAGTCTACGGCACTACGAGCAGTACTTC.

The chain has TRBV9 and TRBJ1-1; perhaps TRBD1 as D (5 bases). The V end lost 0 bases, the J end lost 1 base, and 10 bases lay between the germline ends. The germline CDR1 and CDR2 sequences are SGDLS and YYNGEE. This CDR3 has 15 residues. CDR3 bases: TGTGCCAGCAGCGTAGCGGGGCAGGCGAACACTGAAGCTTTCTTT. Protein sequence: CASSVAGQANTEAFF.

In this sample, this clone turned up once. The gene calls are TRBV29-1 and TRBJ1-1; 8 nucleotides line up with TRBD1. Per germline, CDR1 SQVTM and CDR2 ANQGSEA. V dropped 1 base and J dropped 5; count of bases not matched to a gene: 15. The CDR3 length is 17 residues. The chain's CDR3 is CSVEGPGQGGGLTEAFF. The CDR3 bases are TGCAGCGTTGAAGGTCCCGGACAGGGAGGGGGCTTGACTGAAGCTTTCTTT.

This chain links TRBV21-1 with TRBJ1-3. TRBV21-1 is described as a pseudogene. CDR3 size: 15 residues. The chain's CDR3 is CASSKGSVLGNTIYF. CDR3 DNA: TGTGCCAGCAGCAAAGGAAGTGTTCTTGGAAACACCATATATTTT.

CDR3 nucleotides: TGTGCCTGGAGTGGCATCCAGGGGTTTAGGAATCAGCCCCAGCATTTT. It yields the protein CAWSGIQGFRNQPQHF. The rearrangement joins TRBV30 to TRBJ1-5, with a possible D match to TRBD1 (6 bases). Germline V lookup: CDR1 GTSNPN, CDR2 SVGIG (reference sequence). The ends were cut back, 1 base at V and 4 bases at J, with 17 bases in the middle. The length of the CDR3 is 16 residues. The whole variable domain, remainder taken from reference TRBV30 and TRBJ1-5, is SQTIHQWPATLVQPVGSPLSLECTVEGTSNPNLYWYRQAAGRGLQLLFYSVGIGQISSEVPQNLSASRPQDRQFILSSKKLLLSDSGFYLCAWSGIQGFRNQPQHFGDGTRLSIL.

The V gene is TRBV19, the J gene TRBJ2-7; no clear D gene. V was clipped by 5 bases and J by 3 bases, with 8 bases between them. The germline V gene has CDR1 LNHDA and CDR2 SQIVND (reference sequence). The CDR3 covers 12 residues. The CDR3 loop is CASSGGYYEQYF. The CDR3 DNA follows: TGTGCCAGTAGTGGCGGCTACTACGAGCAGTACTTC.

V gene TRBV29-1 combines with J gene TRBJ2-5; D call uncertain. The CDR3 runs 12 residues. CDR1 and CDR2 from the germline V gene are SQVTM and ANQGSEA. Trimming left V 5 bases short and J 7 bases short, with 14 bases between. CDR3 in DNA: TGCAGCGTTACGGGCCCCGGTGGGACCCAGTACTTC. This translates into CSVTGPGGTQYF. The full variable domain, completed using reference TRBV29-1 and TRBJ2-5, is SAVISQKPSRDICQRGTSLTIQCQVDSQVTMMFWYRQQPGQSLTLIATANQGSEATYESGFVIDKFPISRPNLTFSTLTVSNMSPEDSSIYLCSVTGPGGTQYFGPGTRLLVL.

This clone was recorded a few times. The rearrangement links TRBV12-3 or TRBV12-4 to TRBJ1-2; 8 nucleotides align to TRBD1. Losses at the gene ends were 6 bases for V and 4 bases for J; bases not matched to a gene: 4. The CDR3 has 13 amino acids. The CDR3 spells CASSGQGPYGYTF. In nucleotides, the CDR3 is TGTGCCAGCAGCGGACAGGGACCCTATGGCTACACCTTC.

This clone was detected once. The rearrangement joins TRBV2 to TRBJ2-3; TRBD2 agrees at 7 bases. The CDR3 length is 13 residues. Trimming at V came to 11 bases and at J to 3 bases, leaving 8 bases not matched to a gene. From germline, CDR1 is SNHLY and CDR2 FYNNEI. The CDR3 nucleotides are TGTGCCGGCTCTAGCGGAGGGACAGATACGCAGTATTTT. This codes for CAGSSGGTDTQYF.

This clone came up once. CDR3 in DNA: TGTGCCAGCAGCTTGGACCCCAGCTCCTACAATGAGCAGTTCTTC. Translation: CASSLDPSSYNEQFF. The chain couples TRBV5-6 to TRBJ2-1; D unclear. Trimming pared 0 bases from V and 0 bases from J, leaving 7 bases between. The germline V gene encodes CDR1 SGHDT and CDR2 YYEEEE. The CDR3 is 15 residues long.